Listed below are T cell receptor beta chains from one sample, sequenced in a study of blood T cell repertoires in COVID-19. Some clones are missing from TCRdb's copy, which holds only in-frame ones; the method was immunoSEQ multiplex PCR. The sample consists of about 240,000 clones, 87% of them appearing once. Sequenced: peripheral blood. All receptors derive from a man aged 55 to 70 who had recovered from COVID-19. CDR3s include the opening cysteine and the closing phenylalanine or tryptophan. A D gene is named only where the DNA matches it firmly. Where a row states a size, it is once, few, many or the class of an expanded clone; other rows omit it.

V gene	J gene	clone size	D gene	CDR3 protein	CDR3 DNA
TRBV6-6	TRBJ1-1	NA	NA	CASSTPGVPEAFF	TGTGCCAGCAGTACCCCAGGGGTCCCTGAAGCTTTCTTT
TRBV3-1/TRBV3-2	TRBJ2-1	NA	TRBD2	CASSQYSGGRQFF	TGTGCCAGCAGCCAGTATAGCGGGGGCCGGCAGTTCTTC
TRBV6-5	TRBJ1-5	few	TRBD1	CASSVTGDNQPQHF	TGTGCCAGCAGCGTTACAGGGGACAATCAGCCCCAGCATTTT
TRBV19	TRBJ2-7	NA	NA	CASSQQVLSYEQYF	TGTGCCAGTAGCCAGCAGGTACTCTCCTACGAGCAGTACTTC
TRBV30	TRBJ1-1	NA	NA	CAWGWASEAFF	TGTGCCTGGGGTTGGGCCTCTGAAGCTTTCTTT
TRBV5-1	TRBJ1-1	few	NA	CASSLAWQNTEAFF	TGCGCCAGCAGCTTGGCCTGGCAGAACACTGAAGCTTTCTTT
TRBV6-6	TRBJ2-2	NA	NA	CASRRALNTGELFF	TGTGCCAGCAGGAGAGCCTTGAACACCGGGGAGCTGTTTTTT
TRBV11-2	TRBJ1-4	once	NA	CASSLAPREGEKLFF	TGTGCCAGCAGCTTAGCCCCCAGGGAGGGTGAAAAACTGTTTTTT
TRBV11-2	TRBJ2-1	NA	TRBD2	CASSLLVWTSGRNEQFF	TGTGCCAGCAGCTTATTAGTTTGGACTAGCGGGCGGAATGAGCAGTTCTTC
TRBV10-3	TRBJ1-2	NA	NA	CAISDSIFPSSGYTF	TGTGCCATCAGTGATTCGATCTTCCCTTCTAGTGGCTACACCTTC
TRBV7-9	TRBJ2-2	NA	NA	CASSRIPGAGELFF	TGTGCCAGCAGCAGGATACCGGGGGCCGGGGAGCTGTTTTTT
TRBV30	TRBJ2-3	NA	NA	CAWSYPRTDTQYF	TGTGCCTGGAGTTATCCCCGCACAGATACGCAGTATTTT
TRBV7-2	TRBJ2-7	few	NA	CASGRGGAYEQYF	TGTGCCAGCGGACGAGGGGGGGCCTACGAGCAGTACTTC
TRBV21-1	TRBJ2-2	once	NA	CASSLLWGQGGELFF	TGTGCCAGCAGCCTCCTATGGGGACAGGGCGGGGAGCTGTTTTTT
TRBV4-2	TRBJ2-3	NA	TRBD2	CASSQLTYKPGLSTDTQYF	TGTGCCAGCAGCCAACTAACCTACAAACCGGGACTAAGCACAGATACGCAGTATTTT
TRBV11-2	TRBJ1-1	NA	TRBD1	CASSSNRGEAFF	TGTGCCAGCAGCTCAAACAGGGGGGAAGCTTTCTTT
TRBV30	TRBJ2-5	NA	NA	CAWSAHRREETQYF	TGTGCCTGGAGTGCCCACCGGAGAGAGGAGACCCAGTACTTC
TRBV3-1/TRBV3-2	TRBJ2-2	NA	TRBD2	CASSQDASGGVGELFF	TGTGCCAGCAGCCAAGACGCTAGCGGGGGTGTCGGGGAGCTGTTTTTT
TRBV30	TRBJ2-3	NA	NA	CAWSVRERLMTDTQYF	TGTGCCTGGAGTGTACGGGAGAGGCTTATGACAGATACGCAGTATTTT
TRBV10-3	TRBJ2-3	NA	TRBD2	CAISFQSGGPSTDTQYF	TGTGCCATCAGTTTTCAATCGGGGGGGCCGAGCACAGATACGCAGTATTTT
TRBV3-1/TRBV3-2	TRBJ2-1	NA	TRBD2	CASSPPTSGGVSYNEQFF	TGTGCCAGCAGCCCCCCGACTAGCGGGGGGGTTTCCTACAATGAGCAGTTCTTC
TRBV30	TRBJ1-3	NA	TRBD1	CAWSGGGSSGNTIYF	TGTGCCTGGAGTGGAGGGGGCAGCTCTGGAAACACCATATATTTT
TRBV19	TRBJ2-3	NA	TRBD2	CASSIGASGGTDTQYF	TGTGCCAGTAGTATAGGGGCTAGCGGGGGCACAGATACGCAGTATTTT
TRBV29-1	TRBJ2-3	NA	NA	CSVAPGSTDTQYF	TGCAGCGTTGCCCCGGGAAGCACAGATACGCAGTATTTT
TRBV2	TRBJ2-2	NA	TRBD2	CASSWRRAGGYSGELFF	TGTGCCAGCAGTTGGCGGCGAGCGGGGGGCTACAGCGGGGAGCTGTTTTTT
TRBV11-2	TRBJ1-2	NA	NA	CASSLWDSHGYTF	TGTGCCAGCAGCTTATGGGACTCGCATGGCTACACCTTC
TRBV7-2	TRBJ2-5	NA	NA	CASNRGHPQETQYF	TGTGCCAGCAACCGCGGGCACCCCCAGGAGACCCAGTACTTC
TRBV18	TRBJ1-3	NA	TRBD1	CASSRQGAAGNTIYF	TGTGCCAGCTCAAGACAGGGGGCGGCTGGAAACACCATATATTTT
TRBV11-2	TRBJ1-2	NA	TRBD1	CASSLGQARGYGYTF	TGTGCCAGCAGCTTGGGACAGGCAAGGGGGTATGGCTACACCTTC
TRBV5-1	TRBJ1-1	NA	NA	CASTRGQMNTEAFF	TGCGCCAGCACCCGGGGTCAAATGAACACTGAAGCTTTCTTT
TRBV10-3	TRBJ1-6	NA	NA	CAISGQTNSPLHF	TGTGCCATCAGCGGACAGACCAATTCACCCCTCCACTTT
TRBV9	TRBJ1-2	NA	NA	CASSVLGSGYGYTF	TGTGCCAGCAGCGTCCTCGGGTCCGGCTATGGCTACACCTTC
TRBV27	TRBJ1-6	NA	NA	CASSLQGTSASPLHF	TGTGCCAGCAGTTTACAGGGAACTAGCGCTTCACCCCTCCACTTT
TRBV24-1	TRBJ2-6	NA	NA	CATSDSRGTGANVLTF	TGTGCCACCAGTGATTCCAGGGGAACTGGAGCCAACGTCCTGACTTTC
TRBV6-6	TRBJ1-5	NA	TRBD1	CASSDYRGNQPQHF	TGTGCCAGCAGCGACTACAGGGGAAATCAGCCCCAGCATTTT
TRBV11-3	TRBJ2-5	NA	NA	CASSLERGREETQYF	TGTGCCAGCAGCTTAGAGCGGGGCCGGGAAGAGACCCAGTACTTC